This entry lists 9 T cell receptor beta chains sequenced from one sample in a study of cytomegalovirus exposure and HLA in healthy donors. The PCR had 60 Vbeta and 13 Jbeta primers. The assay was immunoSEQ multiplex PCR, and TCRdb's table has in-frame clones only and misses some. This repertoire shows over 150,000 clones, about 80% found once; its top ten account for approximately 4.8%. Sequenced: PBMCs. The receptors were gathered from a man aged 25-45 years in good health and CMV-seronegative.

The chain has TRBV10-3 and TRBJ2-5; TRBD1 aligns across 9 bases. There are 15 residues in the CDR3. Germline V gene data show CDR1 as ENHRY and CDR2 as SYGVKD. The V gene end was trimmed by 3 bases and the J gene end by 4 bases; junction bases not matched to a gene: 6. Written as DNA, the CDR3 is TGTGCCATCAGTGACGACAGGGGGGTTGTAGAGACCCAGTACTTC. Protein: CAISDDRGVVETQYF.

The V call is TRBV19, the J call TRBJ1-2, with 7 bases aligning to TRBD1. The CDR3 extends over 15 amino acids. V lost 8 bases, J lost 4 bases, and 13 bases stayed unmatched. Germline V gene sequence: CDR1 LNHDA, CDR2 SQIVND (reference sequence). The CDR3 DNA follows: TGTGCCAGTCAAACCGAGGGACAGCCTCTCTATGGCTACACCTTC. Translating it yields CASQTEGQPLYGYTF.

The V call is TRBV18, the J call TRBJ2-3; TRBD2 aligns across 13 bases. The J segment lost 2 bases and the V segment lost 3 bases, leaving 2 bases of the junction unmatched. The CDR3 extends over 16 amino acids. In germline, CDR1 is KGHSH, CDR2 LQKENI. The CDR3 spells CASSPGLAGDTDTQYF. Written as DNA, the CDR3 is TGTGCCAGCTCACCCGGACTAGCGGGAGACACAGATACGCAGTATTTT.

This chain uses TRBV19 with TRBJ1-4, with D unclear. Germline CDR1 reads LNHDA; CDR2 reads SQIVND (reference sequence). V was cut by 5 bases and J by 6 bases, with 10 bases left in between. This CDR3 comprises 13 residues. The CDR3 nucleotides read TGTGCCAGTAGTCTTCGTTCAGATGAAAAACTGTTTTTT. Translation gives CASSLRSDEKLFF.

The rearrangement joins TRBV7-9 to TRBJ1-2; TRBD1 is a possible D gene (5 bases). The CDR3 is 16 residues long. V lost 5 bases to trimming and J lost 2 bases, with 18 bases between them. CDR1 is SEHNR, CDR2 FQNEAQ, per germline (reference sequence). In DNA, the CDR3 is TGTGCCAGCAGCCCCAGAGGTCGGGGGACCAACTATGGCTACACCTTC. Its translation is CASSPRGRGTNYGYTF.

This CDR3 reads CASSWGTDVNNGYTF. The CDR3 DNA reads TGTGCCAGCAGCTGGGGGACAGACGTCAACAATGGCTACACCTTC. The rearrangement uses TRBV5-6 and TRBJ1-2; 7 bases are shared with TRBD1. Germline V gene data show CDR1 as SGHDT and CDR2 as YYEEEE. The trim removed 3 bases at V and 6 bases at J, leaving 11 bases unmatched. This CDR3 has 15 amino acids.

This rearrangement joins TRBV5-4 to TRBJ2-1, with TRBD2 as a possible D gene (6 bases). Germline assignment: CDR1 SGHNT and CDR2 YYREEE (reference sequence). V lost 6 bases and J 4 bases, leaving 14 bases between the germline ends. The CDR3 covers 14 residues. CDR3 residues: CASKSPGTYNEQFF. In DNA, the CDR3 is TGTGCCAGCAAGTCCCCCGGGACTTACAATGAGCAGTTCTTC. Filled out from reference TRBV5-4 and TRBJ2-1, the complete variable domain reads ETGVTQSPTHLIKTRGQQVTLRCSSQSGHNTVSWYQQALGQGPQFIFQYYREEENGRGNFPPRFSGLQFPNYSSELNVNALELDDSALYLCASKSPGTYNEQFFGPGTRLTVL.

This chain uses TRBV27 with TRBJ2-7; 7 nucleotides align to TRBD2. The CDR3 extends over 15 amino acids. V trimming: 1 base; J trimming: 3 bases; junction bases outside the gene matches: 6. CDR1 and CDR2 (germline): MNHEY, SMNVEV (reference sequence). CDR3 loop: CASSLYWTRVYEQYF. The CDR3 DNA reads TGTGCCAGCAGTTTATATTGGACTAGAGTCTACGAGCAGTACTTC.

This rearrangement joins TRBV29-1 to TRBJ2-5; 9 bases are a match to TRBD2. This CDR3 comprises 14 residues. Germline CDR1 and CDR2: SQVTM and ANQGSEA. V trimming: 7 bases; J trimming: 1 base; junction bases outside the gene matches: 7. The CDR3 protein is CSGAAGGTQETQYF. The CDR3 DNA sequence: TGCAGCGGTGCGGCGGGAGGGACCCAAGAGACCCAGTACTTC.